The T cell receptor beta chain under discussion was sequenced for a study of T-cell memory formation after mild COVID-19. Germline loops: CDR1 MNHEY, CDR2 SVGEGT. The CDR3 is 17 amino acids. Whole-study results and caveats: Some responding clones appeared in pre-infection memory, suggesting cross-reactive memory joined. Contracting clones, day 15 to 85, had balanced CD4/CD8, and later expanders favored CD4+. Proof of SARS-CoV-2 specificity was absent for the second-wave clones that crested on day 37.

This clonotype has a handful of counts. Its antigen remains unknown. A read error is possible here, since a much larger clone lies one base away. 5'RACE, which relied on constant-segment primers, yielded TCR alpha and TCR beta cDNA libraries carrying sample barcodes and UMIs. TCRdb reprocessed the 5' RACE reads via MiXCR and lists one record per CDR3 protein. The data contain about 290,000 distinct CDR3 sequences, about a sixth of them singletons. V gene TRBV6-2 or TRBV6-3 combines with J gene TRBJ2-3; 10 positions match TRBD2. This receptor was identified in a young man who had mild COVID-19 (a few samples of this study predate the infection). Cell type and time point are not known. Sequencing used PBMCs or a T cell subset sorted from them (not recorded which). The CDR3 is CASSQRGSGGPLDTQFF. Written as DNA, the CDR3 is TGTGCCAGCAGCCAGCGAGGTAGCGGGGGGCCGTTAGATACGCAGTTTTTT.